One sample yielded the 2 T cell receptor beta chains listed below, sequenced in a study of control samples from healthy donors and cancer patients. Here immunoSEQ multiplex PCR was the method, and the copy in TCRdb shows in-frame clones only, minus some. The data contain some 79,000 clones, about 90% of them singletons. The sequencing sample was made of blood. These receptors originate from a woman between 45 and 65 years old in good health.

This sequence joins TRBV24-1 and TRBJ2-2; D is undetermined. The CDR3 has 15 amino acids. Trimming left V 6 bases short and J 2 bases short, with 12 bases between. Looked up from germline, CDR1 is KGHDR and CDR2 is SFDVKD. The CDR3 DNA is TGTGCCACCAGTAGCTTCTTGGGAAACACCGGGGAGCTGTTTTTT. Its protein is CATSSFLGNTGELFF.

This clone was picked up a small number of times. The rearrangement links TRBV5-1 to TRBJ2-2, with D perhaps matching TRBD1 (6 bases). Germline V gives CDR1 SGHRS, CDR2 YFSETQ. The germline V and J ends were trimmed by 5 bases and 6 bases, with 14 bases remaining between them. The CDR3 loop spans 14 amino acids. CDR3 sequence (DNA): TGCGCCAGCAGGCAGGGGTTCGGGGCCGGGGAGCTGTTTTTT. Amino acids: CASRQGFGAGELFF.